This T cell receptor beta chain was sequenced during a study of T cells in Graves' hyperthyroidism and ophthalmopathy. Study information: Before treatment of any kind, peripheral blood was taken at initial diagnosis.

V was pared by 4 bases and J by 4 bases, with 11 bases between. Germline V gene data show CDR1 as SGHAT and CDR2 as FQDESV (reference sequence). This CDR3 region has 13 residues. This clonotype was recorded at least ten times. RNA transcripts provided the source from which TCR beta CDR3 regions were amplified. Using the HTBI primer set, a first-round RT-PCR was run on the TCR CDR3. TCRdb itself ran the multiplex PCR reads through MiXCR, one entry per CDR3 protein. The table includes 300,000 to 450,000 distinct CDR3 sequences, 15% to 19% detected once. The source is a young woman with Graves' hyperthyroidism that later progressed to Graves' ophthalmopathy. Material: blood. The chain carries TRBV11-1 and TRBJ2-7; D is ambiguous. The CDR3 protein is CASSSSLGYEQYF. CDR3 DNA: TGTGCCAGCAGCTCCTCTTTGGGATACGAGCAGTACTTC.